This T cell receptor beta chain was captured by sequencing in a study of regulatory T cells in long-lasting Graves disease (dated by TCRdb to the early 2020s). In terms of the full investigation: Persistent Graves' disease meant more than 5 years of antithyroid drug treatment with TSH receptor autoantibodies that stayed positive. Peripheral blood TCR sequencing and RNA sequencing compared persistent Graves' disease patients with newly diagnosed Graves' disease patients. A total of roughly 35 samples were covered by TCR sequencing, comprising approximately 13 persistent and around 20 newly diagnosed Graves' disease patients. Antithyroid drugs had been taken for approximately 10 years on average by persistent Graves' disease patients in the clinical cohort. The study was registered as a clinical trial and conducted in China.

The library was obtained by multiplex PCR. Sequencing instrument: Illumina HiSeq 4000. CDR3 regions were amplified by Arm-PCR with iRepertoire HTBI primers to construct TCR beta libraries. Before sequencing, the PCR products went through gel purification. In the original analysis: Gene usage analysis of CDR3 amino acid clonotypes used the 60 to 75 TRBV and about 13 TRBJ segments found across samples. COPE and FqMerger were used to merge the filtered high-quality paired reads into contigs. BLAST was used to align contigs to the IMGT TRBV, TRBD and TRBJ reference genes, and CDR3 was defined following IMGT. Clonotypes above 0.1% frequency were classified as highly expanded clones. Shannon entropy was used to measure repertoire diversity, and the Gini coefficient was used to measure V-J evenness. Public clonotypes were defined as clonotypes shared by more than one individual. The public sequencing data were trimmed at Q25 with fastp and processed into clonotypes with MiXCR by TCRdb, which kept only in-frame beta chains. Under each unique CDR3 protein, matching rows form one entry showing the most common genes and DNA. None of the V and J calls come from the authors' own analysis; TCRdb made them. Here the sample has about 660,000 distinct CDR3 sequences; approximately 31% occur a single time. The biggest ten clones account for roughly 46% of the sample.

The research as a whole found: The authors acknowledged the small sample size as a limitation that may reduce accuracy. TRBV28, TRBJ1-2 and TRBJ2-5 were preferentially used in persistent disease, while TRBV20-1 and TRBJ2-1 were favored in newly diagnosed disease. Only the TCR beta chain was sequenced and analyzed. Only peripheral blood was studied, because thyroid tissue, the primary lesion, was inaccessible. Persistent patients shared more public clonotypes among themselves (around 3,000) than newly diagnosed patients did (approximately 900). Persistent Graves' disease patients showed lower TCR Shannon entropy and fewer highly expanded clones than newly diagnosed patients, suggesting clonal expansion.

Measured from the cysteine to the phenylalanine, the CDR3 is 13 residues long. Only the CDR3 DNA is retained, 39 bases long and in frame from the first base. V loses 4 bases, J loses 0 bases, and the germline ends lie 9 bases apart. Via the germline V gene (reference sequence), CDR1 is DFQATT and CDR2 SNEGSKA. This clonotype was detected a few times. The clone's antigen remains unknown. The input lacks base qualities; no much larger clone sits a single base away. Interpreted using the paper, the time point label stands for: persistent/refractory GD, antithyroid drugs over 5 years with positive TRAb. For both TCR sequencing and RNA sequencing, RNA was extracted from PBMCs using TRIzol. The diagnosis of Graves' disease was made according to American Thyroid Association guidelines. The patients came from an endocrinology department in Xi'an, China. Each patient gave around 9.2 milliliters of peripheral blood, collected in an EDTA anticoagulant tube. Ficoll Paque Plus density gradient separation was used to isolate PBMCs, and no further T cell sorting was performed. An Agilent 2100 Bioanalyzer and agarose gel were used to check RNA quality, while a NanoDrop 2000 measured RNA concentration.

Rearrangement joined TRBV20-1 to TRBJ1-2, with the D segment identity uncertain. This clonotype was sampled from a female donor with Graves disease. The sequenced sample was peripheral blood mononuclear cells (PBMCs), obtained when the disease was refractory, from a patient treated with antithyroid drugs. The DNA sequence reads TGCAGTGCTACAGAGCCCTCTAACTATGGCTACACCTTC. Its product reads: CSATEPSNYGYTF.